This T cell receptor beta chain was sequenced during a study of shared T cell receptors in the human thymus (dated by TCRdb to the early 2020s). A note on the overall study: The study examined how self-reactive, shared T-cell receptor alpha chains are generated in the human thymus.

Turning to this clone: Its antigen target is currently unknown. No base-level quality is on record; no much larger clone is a single base apart.

Including cysteine and phenylalanine, the CDR3 has 15 amino acids. The only DNA kept is the CDR3, 45 bases in frame from the first base. Relative to germline, V is 11 bases shorter and J is 3 bases shorter, with 22 bases between their ends. For CDR1 and CDR2, the germline V gene lists SNHLY and FYNNEI. Receptor libraries were prepared by the immunoSEQ multiplex PCR assay. The table was pulled from immuneACCESS by TCRdb, which kept in-frame rearrangements only. Such tables lose some clones; where checked, under half of the loss comes from unresolved V genes, and the rest has no known cause. This sample has under 850,000 clones in its table, and approximately 87% of those were observed once. The top ten constitute around 0.01% of the sample. This sample was shared with a second study, whose subject was human thymus T cells. According to the second study: Immunologically healthy infants undergoing open corrective cardiac surgery for congenital heart defects in Finland were used as donors. Thymus tissue was collected as surgical resects that were removed during corrective cardiac surgery. Usage of V and J gene segments appeared to be biased in both the thymic and the peripheral blood repertoires. The related research found that thymic TCR repertoires overlapped highly between unrelated individuals. The study used fewer than ten infant thymus samples plus four related peripheral blood samples to characterize TCR alpha and beta repertoires. The infant donors were roughly 6 to 244 days old, and the cohort included six or seven males and a couple of females. After being mechanically released from the tissue, thymocytes were kept at -70 degrees C in pellets of about 9-32 million cells. Genomic DNA was extracted from frozen cell pellets with a QIAsymphony instrument. The immunoSEQ multiplex PCR assay was used to amplify the TCRB and TCRAD loci from a standardized amount of quality-controlled genomic DNA. The amplicons covered the V(D)J region and were long enough to include the CDR3 and to identify the V and J genes. The commercial immunoSEQ service was used to sequence amplicons on an Illumina platform. Primer bias and sequencing errors were corrected as previously described, and TCRAD and TCRB definitions were based on the IMGT database. Analysis of the repertoires was done with immunoSEQ Analyzer 3.0 and VDJTools and included basic statistics, V/J segment usage, diversity estimates, rarefaction and pairwise overlap. Diversity was estimated using the Chao1, ChaoE, Efron-Thisted, Shannon and inverse Simpson indices, and was also estimated on datasets down-sampled to the size of the smallest sample. Repertoire overlap was assessed by strict matching of CDR3 nucleotide sequence, V gene and J gene, and clustering was done by Jaccard-based multidimensional scaling. On average, thymus samples yielded hundreds of thousands of unique TCRB clonotypes, whereas blood samples yielded 75,000 to 95,000.

The rearranged segments are TRBV2 and TRBJ2-5; D gene: possibly TRBD2, on 5 matching bases. This receptor was identified in a boy in the first two years of life with a congenital heart defect. Donor details come from another sample of the same person, matched by shared clones. Sequencing input: thymocytes. CDR3 sequence: CARNVRRRLEETQYF. The DNA sequence is TGTGCCCGCAACGTCAGGAGGAGGCTGGAAGAGACCCAGTACTTC.